Described below is a single T cell receptor beta chain sequence and its context. These data originate in a study of blood T cell repertoires in COVID-19. Study overall: There were acute and convalescent COVID-19 samples, and they came from the United States, Italy and Spain. Sample material is recorded as cDNA or gDNA derived from T cells, B-cell-depleted T cells, or PBMCs.

Original processing methods: Nucleated cell counts were estimated from reference gene primer amplification. Sequencing was performed with immunoSEQ multiplex PCR; in TCRdb, only in-frame clones are kept and a portion is missing. V and J calls and clone size follow that table, whereas D and trimming were derived from the DNA. The sample includes about 670,000 clones, 90% seen only once; the top ten take 0.2% to 0.3%. The J segment lost 4 bases and the V segment lost 5 bases, leaving 6 bases of the junction unmatched. Germline loops: CDR1 SGHTA, CDR2 FQGNSA. The CDR3 has 15 residues. The sample taken for sequencing was peripheral blood. V usage is TRBV7-2 and J usage is TRBJ2-2, with 8 bases aligning to TRBD1. This sequence was found in a woman aged 18-29 years with acute or convalescent COVID-19. The CDR3: CASSPVQGGTGELFF. The CDR3 nucleotides read TGTGCCAGCAGCCCCGTACAGGGGGGCACCGGGGAGCTGTTTTTT. The whole variable domain, filled in from reference TRBV7-2 and TRBJ2-2, reads GAGVSQSPSNKVTEKGKDVELRCDPISGHTALYWYRQSLGQGLEFLIYFQGNSAPDKSGLPSDRFSAERTGGSVSTLTIQRTQQEDSAVYLCASSPVQGGTGELFFGEGSRLTVL.